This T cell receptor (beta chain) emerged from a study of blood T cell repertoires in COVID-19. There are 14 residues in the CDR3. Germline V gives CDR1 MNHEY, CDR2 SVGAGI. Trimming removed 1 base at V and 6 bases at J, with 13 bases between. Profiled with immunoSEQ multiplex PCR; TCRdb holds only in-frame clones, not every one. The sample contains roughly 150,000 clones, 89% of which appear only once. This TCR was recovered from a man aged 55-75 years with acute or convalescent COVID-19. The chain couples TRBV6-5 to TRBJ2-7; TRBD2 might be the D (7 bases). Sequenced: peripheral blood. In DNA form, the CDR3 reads TGTGCCAGCAGTTACTTTTCAGGGGAGGGCGAGCAGTACTTC. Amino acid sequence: CASSYFSGEGEQYF.